This entry features one T cell receptor (beta chain) sequence. The target of this receptor is not known. No qualities accompany the bases; no much larger clone lies one base away. This sample stems from a study of T cell responses to AZD1222 COVID-19 vaccine (dated by TCRdb to about 2021). Study-wide context: AZD1222 recipients given second doses at about 4 weeks or at about 12 weeks were pooled, since spike-specific TCR depth and breadth were not found to differ between the two schedules. Enrollment into the trials was organized by age into subgroups of 18-55, 56-69 and 70-plus years, and those subgroups contained approximately 150, 30 and 60 TCR-sequenced participants, respectively. A total of 233 trial participants underwent TCR sequencing, of whom 207 received two doses of AZD1222 and around 25 received two doses of the MenACWY control vaccine. Beyond this particular receptor, the publication reports: Reportedly, almost half of the unique spike-specific TCRs recognized epitopes lying outside the regions that are mutated in the B.1.351 and B.1.1.7 variants. Because no day 14 peak-response samples were available, repertoires were characterized only after the peak T cell response. The whole spike protein was spanned by vaccine-associated CD4 TCRs, and dominant responses were seen in regions 160-218 and 743-854. In the small 56-69-year group, the increase in depth fell short of significance, most likely because of low power. Conclusions about previously exposed vaccinees were limited because only 6 or 7 AZD1222 recipients were SARS-CoV-2 seropositive at baseline. A significant rise in spike-specific TCR breadth and depth was observed after two AZD1222 doses relative to day 0 and relative to MenACWY recipients. Participants were mostly white British and included more females than males, and it was suggested by the authors that clonal diversity may have been underestimated.

At the junction V is shortened by 2 bases and J by 2 bases; bases outside the gene matches: 6. The CDR3, cysteine through phenylalanine, is 16 amino acids long. The read is trimmed to its CDR3 DNA, 48 bases read in frame from base 1. Via the germline V gene, CDR1 is MNHNS and CDR2 SASEGT. Reading the label with the study, this specimen's time point is: baseline before first vaccination. Vaccinee samples came from UK trials COV001 and COV002, including a single-blind randomized controlled phase 2/3 trial of AZD1222 (ChAdOx1 nCoV-19) in healthy adults. For TCRbeta chain sequencing, PBMC samples from trial participants were taken at day 0 and at day 28 after the second dose. The CDR3 regions of human TCRbeta chains were subjected to immunosequencing. Per the authors' processing: TCRs in the repertoires were compared against a reference library of SARS-CoV-2-specific TCRs that had been generated with the MIRA antigen-specificity platform. Breadth meant the fraction of unique TCRs that were SARS-CoV-2-associated, whereas depth meant the fraction of total T cells that were SARS-CoV-2-associated. Using the MIRA data, each spike-specific TCR was assigned both to the spike region to which the TCR was reactive and to a CD4 or CD8 class. Log10-transformed breadth and depth values were compared by one-way ANOVA with Sidak's multiple comparisons tests. The source is immuneACCESS, and TCRdb retained only in-frame sequences with V and J called. Part of the clones is not carried over; for the studies checked, unresolved V genes explain less than half of this, and the remainder is unexplained. Clone size and the V and J calls come from that table; the DNA yielded D and trimming. This sample gives approximately 120,000 clones in total; more than 75% of them show up just once. The ten largest make up 12% of the sample.

The sequencing used peripheral blood, collected on day 0 of AZD1222 vaccination. This receptor chain uses TRBV6-1 and TRBJ2-7, and TRBD2 aligns with 10 junction nucleotides. This clonotype was sampled from an adult in good health. The CDR3 has the sequence CASSENPAGGPYEQYF. The DNA sequence is TGTGCCAGCAGTGAAAACCCAGCGGGAGGGCCCTACGAGCAGTACTTC.